This T cell receptor (beta chain) came from a study of CXCR3-negative and CXCR3-positive naive CD8 T cells (dated by TCRdb to the late 2010s). With regard to the full study: In total, about 135 million TRB reads were obtained, which works out to roughly 1.5 +/- 0.3 million reads per library. Diversity and physicochemical repertoire analyses covered some eleven donors pooled from two independent experiments. The TRBV-TRBJ cluster analysis covered naive subsets from 5 donors and memory cells from 3 donors. Results the study describes overall, beyond this receptor: CXCR3 expression partially decreased after cryopreservation, so most assays used freshly isolated PBMCs. Because surface CD5, which is linked to self-reactivity in mice, was comparable between the naive subsets, TCR interaction strength was also inferred from the physicochemical properties of TRB CDR3s. TRB CDR3s from CXCR3-positive naive cells showed higher hydrophobicity (lower Kidera factor 4), lower energy, and higher strength and volume indices than CXCR3-negative naive cells. Repertoire diversity was comparably high in both naive subsets but much lower in memory CD8+ T cells. Within the same donor, TRBV-TRBJ usage looked similar between naive CXCR3-negative and CXCR3-positive cells, but memory cells had distinct patterns.

As regards this clonotype: What this receptor recognizes is not known.

This sample was sequenced with a NextSeq 550. The Human TCR Profiling Kit (MiLaboratory) was used to make UMI-labeled 5' RACE TRB cDNA libraries. cDNA synthesis used the entire amount of extracted RNA, and PCR amplification then used the entire amount of cDNA produced. Libraries were prepared in parallel with an identical number of PCR cycles. On the study's bioinformatics: About 54,000 +/- 9,700 unique UMI-labeled TRB cDNA molecules per library were extracted with MIGEC and MiXCR, with at least two reads per UMI required. Each library averaged roughly 36,000 +/- 9,600 functional in-frame TRB CDR3 nucleotide clonotypes without stop codons. After each sample was downsampled to 5000 UMI-labeled TRB molecules, VDJtools was used to calculate diversity metrics such as normalized Shannon-Wiener and Chao1. VDJtools was used to calculate clonotype-size-weighted physicochemical properties of the central five CDR3 residues, namely interaction energy, strength, volume and Kidera factor 4. The reads were reprocessed in TCRdb, with one entry per CDR3 protein sequence and no accompanying DNA. Clone size and V and J calls follow TCRdb, not the original study. The sample table includes about 90,000 distinct CDR3 sequences. Of the sample, 1.1% falls within the top ten clones.

For each CD8+ T cell subset, flow sorting was done in triplicate, and around 300,000 cells per subset went directly into RLT lysis buffer. To exclude memory contaminants, naive CD8+ T cells were stringently defined as CD45RO-CCR7+CD27+CD95-. Standard density gradient centrifugation was used to isolate peripheral blood mononuclear cells from buffy coats. Naive CXCR3-negative and CXCR3-positive CD8+ T cells were flow-sorted using a FACSAria III. An RNeasy Mini Kit was used to extract total RNA from the sorted cells. From cysteine to phenylalanine, the CDR3 is 11 amino acids long. No DNA was logged. The material sequenced was naive CXCR3- CD8+ T cells from blood. Per the publication, the cell subset or site label means: CD45RO-CCR7+CD27+CD95- naive CD8+ T cells lacking CXCR3 (TNR3-). This sequence originates from a human donor in good health. Some clones in this sample may be carry-over from other donors' samples. The sequence is built from TRBV12-3 or TRBV12-4 and TRBJ2-1. The CDR3 reads CASSSHNEQFF.